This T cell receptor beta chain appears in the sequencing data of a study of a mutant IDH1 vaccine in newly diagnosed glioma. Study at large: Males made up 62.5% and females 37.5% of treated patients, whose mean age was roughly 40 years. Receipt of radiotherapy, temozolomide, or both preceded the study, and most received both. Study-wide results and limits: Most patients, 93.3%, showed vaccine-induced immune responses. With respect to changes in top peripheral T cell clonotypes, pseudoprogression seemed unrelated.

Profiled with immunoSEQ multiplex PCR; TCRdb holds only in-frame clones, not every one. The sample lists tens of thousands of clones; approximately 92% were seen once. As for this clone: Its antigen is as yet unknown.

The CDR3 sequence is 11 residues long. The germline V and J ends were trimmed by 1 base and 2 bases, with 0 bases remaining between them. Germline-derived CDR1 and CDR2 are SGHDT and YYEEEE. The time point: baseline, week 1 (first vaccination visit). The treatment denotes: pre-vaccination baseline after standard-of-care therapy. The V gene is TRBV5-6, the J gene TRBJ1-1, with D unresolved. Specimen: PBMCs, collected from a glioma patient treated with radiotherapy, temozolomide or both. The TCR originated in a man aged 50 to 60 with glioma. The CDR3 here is CASSLNTEAFF. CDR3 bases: TGTGCCAGCAGCTTGAACACTGAAGCTTTCTTT.